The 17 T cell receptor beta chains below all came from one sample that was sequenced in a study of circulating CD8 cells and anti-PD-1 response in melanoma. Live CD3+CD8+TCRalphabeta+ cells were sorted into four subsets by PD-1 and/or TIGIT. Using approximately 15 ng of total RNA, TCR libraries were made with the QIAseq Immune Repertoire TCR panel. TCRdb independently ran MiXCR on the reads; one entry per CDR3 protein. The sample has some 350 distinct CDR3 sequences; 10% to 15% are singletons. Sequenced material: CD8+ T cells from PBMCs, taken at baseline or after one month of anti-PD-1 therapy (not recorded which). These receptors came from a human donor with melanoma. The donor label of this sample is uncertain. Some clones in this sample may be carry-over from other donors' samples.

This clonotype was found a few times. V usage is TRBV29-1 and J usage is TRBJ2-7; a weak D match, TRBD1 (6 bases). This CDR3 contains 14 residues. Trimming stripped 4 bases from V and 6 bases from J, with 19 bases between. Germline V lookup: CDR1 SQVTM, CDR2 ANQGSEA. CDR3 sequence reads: CSVGASLQGGEQYF. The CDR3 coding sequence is TGCAGCGTTGGGGCCAGCCTACAAGGGGGCGAGCAGTACTTC.

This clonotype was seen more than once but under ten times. The CDR3 DNA is TGCGCCAGCAGCCAAGATGTTGGACTAGGGGAGACCCAGTACTTC. It encodes CASSQDVGLGETQYF. This sequence joins TRBV4-3 and TRBJ2-5; 7 nucleotides agree with TRBD2. Germline V gene lookup returns CDR1 LGHNA and CDR2 YSLEER. With 0 bases clipped from V and 5 bases from J, the junction kept 6 bases outside the gene matches. The CDR3 extends over 15 amino acids.

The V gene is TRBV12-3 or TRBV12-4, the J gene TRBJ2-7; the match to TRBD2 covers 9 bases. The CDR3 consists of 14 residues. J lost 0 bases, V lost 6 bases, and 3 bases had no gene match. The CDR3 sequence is CASRWTSDSYEQYF. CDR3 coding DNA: TGTGCCAGCAGGTGGACTAGCGACTCCTACGAGCAGTACTTC.

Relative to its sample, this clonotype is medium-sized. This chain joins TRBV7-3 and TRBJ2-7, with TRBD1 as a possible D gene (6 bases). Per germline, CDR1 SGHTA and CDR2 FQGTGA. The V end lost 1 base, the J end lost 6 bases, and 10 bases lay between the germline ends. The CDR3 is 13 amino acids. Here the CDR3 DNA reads TGTGCCAGCAGCTTAAGTGGGGGCTCCGAGCAGTACTTC. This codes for CASSLSGGSEQYF.

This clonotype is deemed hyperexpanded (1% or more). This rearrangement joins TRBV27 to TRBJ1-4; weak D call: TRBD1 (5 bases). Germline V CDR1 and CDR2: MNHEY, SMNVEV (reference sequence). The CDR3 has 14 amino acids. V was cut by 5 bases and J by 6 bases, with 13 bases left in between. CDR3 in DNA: TGTGCCAGCAGTAGCTGGGTGGGGGATGAAAAACTGTTTTTT. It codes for CASSSWVGDEKLFF.

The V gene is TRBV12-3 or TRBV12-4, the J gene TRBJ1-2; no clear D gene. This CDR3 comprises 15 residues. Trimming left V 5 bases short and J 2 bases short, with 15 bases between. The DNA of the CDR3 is TGTGCCAGCAGTCTCAAACGGGAGTCCAACTATGGCTACACCTTC. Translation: CASSLKRESNYGYTF.

The CDR3 reads CASSTTSAYNEQFF. The CDR3 coding sequence is TGTGCCAGTAGTACGACTAGCGCATACAATGAGCAGTTCTTC. The chain joins TRBV19 to TRBJ2-1, with 8 bases identical to TRBD2. This CDR3 has 14 residues. J was trimmed by 4 bases and V by 4 bases; bases with no gene match: 3. In germline, CDR1 is LNHDA, CDR2 SQIVND (reference sequence).

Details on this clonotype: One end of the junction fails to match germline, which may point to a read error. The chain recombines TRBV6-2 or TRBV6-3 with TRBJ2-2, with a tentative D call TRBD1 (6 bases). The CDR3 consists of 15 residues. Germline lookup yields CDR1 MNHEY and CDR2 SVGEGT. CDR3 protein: CASSLQGTNTGELFF. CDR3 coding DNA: TGTGCCAGCAGTCTTCAGGGGACGAACACCGGGGAGCTGTTCTTT.

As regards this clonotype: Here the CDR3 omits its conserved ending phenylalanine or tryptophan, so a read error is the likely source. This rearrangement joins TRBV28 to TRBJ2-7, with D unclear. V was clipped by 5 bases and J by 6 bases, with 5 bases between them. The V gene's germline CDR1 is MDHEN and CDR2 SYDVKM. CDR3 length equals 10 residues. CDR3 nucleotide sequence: TGTGCCAGCAGTCTCAGCGAGCAGTACTAC. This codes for CASSLSEQYY.

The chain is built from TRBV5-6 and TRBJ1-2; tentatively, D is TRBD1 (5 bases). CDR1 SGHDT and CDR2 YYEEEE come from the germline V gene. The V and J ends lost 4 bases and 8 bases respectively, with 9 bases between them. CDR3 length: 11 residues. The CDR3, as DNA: TGTGCCAGCAGCCGGGGGGACGGCTACACCTTC. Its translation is CASSRGDGYTF. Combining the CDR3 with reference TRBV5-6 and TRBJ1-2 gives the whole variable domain DAGVTQSPTHLIKTRGQQVTLRCSPKSGHDTVSWYQQALGQGPQFIFQYYEEEERQRGNFPDRFSGHQFPNYSSELNVNALLLGDSALYLCASSRGDGYTFGSGTRLTVV.

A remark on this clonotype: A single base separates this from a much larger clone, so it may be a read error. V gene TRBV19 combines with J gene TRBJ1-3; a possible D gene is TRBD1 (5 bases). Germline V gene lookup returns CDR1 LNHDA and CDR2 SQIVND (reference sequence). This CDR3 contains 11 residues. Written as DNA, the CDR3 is TGTGCTCAGAATCAGGGAAACACCACATATTTT. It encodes CAQNQGNTTYF.

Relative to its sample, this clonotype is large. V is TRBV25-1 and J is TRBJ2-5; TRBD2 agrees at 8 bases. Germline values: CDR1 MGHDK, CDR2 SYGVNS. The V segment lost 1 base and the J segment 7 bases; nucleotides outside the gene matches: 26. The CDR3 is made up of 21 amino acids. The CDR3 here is CASSELEDLGTSRKSRGTQYF. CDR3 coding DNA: TGTGCCAGCAGTGAATTGGAAGACCTCGGGACTAGTCGTAAGAGCAGGGGGACCCAGTACTTC.

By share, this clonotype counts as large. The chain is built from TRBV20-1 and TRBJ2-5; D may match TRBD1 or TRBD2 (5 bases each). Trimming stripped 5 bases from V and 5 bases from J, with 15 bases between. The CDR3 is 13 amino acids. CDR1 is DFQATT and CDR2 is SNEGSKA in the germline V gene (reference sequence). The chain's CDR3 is CSAPRGAFETQYF. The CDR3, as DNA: TGCAGTGCTCCCAGAGGGGCTTTTGAGACCCAGTACTTC.

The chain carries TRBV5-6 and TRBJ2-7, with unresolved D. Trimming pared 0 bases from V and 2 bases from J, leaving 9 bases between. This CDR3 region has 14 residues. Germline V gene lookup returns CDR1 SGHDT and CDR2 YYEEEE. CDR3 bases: TGTGCCAGCAGCTTGGCCAGCCAACCCTACGAGCAGTACTTC. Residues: CASSLASQPYEQYF.

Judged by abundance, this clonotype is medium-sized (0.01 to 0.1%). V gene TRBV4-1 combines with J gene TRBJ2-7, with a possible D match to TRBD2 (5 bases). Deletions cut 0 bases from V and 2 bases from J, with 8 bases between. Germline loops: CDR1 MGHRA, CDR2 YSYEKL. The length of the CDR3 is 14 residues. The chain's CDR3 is CASSQDRGTYEQYF. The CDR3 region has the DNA TGCGCCAGCAGCCAAGATCGAGGGACCTACGAGCAGTACTTC.

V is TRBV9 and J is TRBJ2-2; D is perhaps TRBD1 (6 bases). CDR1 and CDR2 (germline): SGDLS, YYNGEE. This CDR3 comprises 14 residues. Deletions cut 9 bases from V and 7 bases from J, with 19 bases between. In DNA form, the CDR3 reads TGTGCCACCAACTTAAGTACAGGGATCGGGGAGCTGTTTTTT. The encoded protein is CATNLSTGIGELFF.

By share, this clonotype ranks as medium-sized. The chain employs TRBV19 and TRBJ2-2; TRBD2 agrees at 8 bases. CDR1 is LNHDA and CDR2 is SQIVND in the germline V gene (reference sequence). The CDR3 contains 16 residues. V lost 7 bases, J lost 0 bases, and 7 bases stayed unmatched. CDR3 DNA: TGTGCCAGTAAACCCCCGGGGGGGACGAACACCGGGGAGCTGTTTTTT. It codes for CASKPPGGTNTGELFF.